The T cell receptor (beta chain) described here comes from a study of T-cell reconstitution after alpha-beta-depleted transplantation in children. Molecular barcoding with unique molecular identifiers was used for the TCRbeta library. TCRdb itself ran the PCR reads through MiXCR, one entry per CDR3 protein. The repertoire has approximately 350,000 distinct CDR3 sequences, roughly 13% of them found once; the top ten carry around 4.5%. There are a few counts of this clonotype. V was cut by 3 bases and J by 7 bases, with 16 bases left in between. This CDR3 is 14 amino acids long. Germline V lookup: CDR1 DFQATT, CDR2 SNEGSKA (reference sequence).

This chain connects TRBV20-1 to TRBJ2-1; D is unresolved. The specimen was PBMCs, collected from the stem cell graft. The TCR sequence derives from a human donor who donated a stem cell graft to a child with Fanconi anemia. CDR3 amino acids: CSARSLLGLNEQFF. CDR3 nucleotides: TGCAGTGCTAGGTCCCTACTGGGTTTAAATGAGCAGTTCTTC.